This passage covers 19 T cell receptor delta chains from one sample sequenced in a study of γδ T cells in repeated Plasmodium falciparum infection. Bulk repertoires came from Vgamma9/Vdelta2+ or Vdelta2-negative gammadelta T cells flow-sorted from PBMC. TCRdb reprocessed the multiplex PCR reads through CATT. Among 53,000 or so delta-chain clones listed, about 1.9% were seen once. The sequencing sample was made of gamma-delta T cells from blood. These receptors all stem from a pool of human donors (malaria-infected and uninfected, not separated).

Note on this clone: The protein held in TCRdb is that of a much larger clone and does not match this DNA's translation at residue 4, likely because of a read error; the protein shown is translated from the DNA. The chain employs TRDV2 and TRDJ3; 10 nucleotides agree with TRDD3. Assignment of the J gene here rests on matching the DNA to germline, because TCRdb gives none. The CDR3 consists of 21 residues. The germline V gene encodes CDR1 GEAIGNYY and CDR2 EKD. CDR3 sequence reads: CACGTVKLGDISSWDTRQMFF. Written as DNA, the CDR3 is TGTGCCTGTGGCACCGTAAAGCTGGGGGATATTAGCTCCTGGGACACCCGACAGATGTTTTTC.

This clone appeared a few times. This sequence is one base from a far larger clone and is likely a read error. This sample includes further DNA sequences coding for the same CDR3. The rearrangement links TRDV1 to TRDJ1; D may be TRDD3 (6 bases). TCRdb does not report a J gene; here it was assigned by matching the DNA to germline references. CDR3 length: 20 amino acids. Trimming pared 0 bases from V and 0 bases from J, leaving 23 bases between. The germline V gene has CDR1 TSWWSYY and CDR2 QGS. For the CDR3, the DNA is TGTGCTCTTGGGGAACTTCAGGTACGGGGATGCCCCTATTACACCGATAAACTCATCTTT. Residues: CALGELQVRGCPYYTDKLIF.

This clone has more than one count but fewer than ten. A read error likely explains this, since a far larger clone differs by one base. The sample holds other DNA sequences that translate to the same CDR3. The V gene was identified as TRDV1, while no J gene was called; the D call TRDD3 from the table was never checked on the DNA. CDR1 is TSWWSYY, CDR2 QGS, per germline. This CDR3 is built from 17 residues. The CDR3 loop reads CALGELVGSLYTDKLIF. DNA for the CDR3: TGTGCTCTTGGGGAACTAGTGGGGAGCCTTTACACCGATAAGCTAATCTTT.

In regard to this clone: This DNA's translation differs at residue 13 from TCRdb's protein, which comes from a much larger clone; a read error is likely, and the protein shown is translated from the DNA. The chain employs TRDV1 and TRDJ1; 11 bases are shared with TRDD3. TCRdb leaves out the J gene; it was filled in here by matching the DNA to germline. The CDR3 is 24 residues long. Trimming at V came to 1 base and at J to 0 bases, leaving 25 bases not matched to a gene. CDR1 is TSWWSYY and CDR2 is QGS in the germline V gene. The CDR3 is CALGEPPRPFLLCWGIPYTDKLIF. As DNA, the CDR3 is TGTGCTCTTGGGGAACCTCCCAGACCCTTCCTCTTATGCTGGGGGATACCGTACACCGATAAACTCATCTTT.

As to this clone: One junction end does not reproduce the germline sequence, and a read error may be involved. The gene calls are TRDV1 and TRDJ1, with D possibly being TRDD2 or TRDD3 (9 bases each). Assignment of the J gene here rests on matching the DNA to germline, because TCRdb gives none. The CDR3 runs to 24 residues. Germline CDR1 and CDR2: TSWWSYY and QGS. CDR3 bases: TGTGCTCTAGGGGCCTTCCTACGTTGTCCCTGGGGATACGCGTATCCCCCTGACGCCGATAAACTCATCTTT. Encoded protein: CALGAFLRCPWGYAYPPDADKLIF.

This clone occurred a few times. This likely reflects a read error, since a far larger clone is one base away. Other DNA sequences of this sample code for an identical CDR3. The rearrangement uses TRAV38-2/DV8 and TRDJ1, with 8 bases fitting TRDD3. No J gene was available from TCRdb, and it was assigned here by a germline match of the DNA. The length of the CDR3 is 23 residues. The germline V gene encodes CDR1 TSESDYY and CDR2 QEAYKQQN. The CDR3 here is CAYRSIELFPLLLGAKPGGKLIF. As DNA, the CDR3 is TGCGCTTATAGGAGTATAGAACTATTCCCCCTATTACTGGGGGCCAAACCTGGAGGTAAACTCATCTTT.

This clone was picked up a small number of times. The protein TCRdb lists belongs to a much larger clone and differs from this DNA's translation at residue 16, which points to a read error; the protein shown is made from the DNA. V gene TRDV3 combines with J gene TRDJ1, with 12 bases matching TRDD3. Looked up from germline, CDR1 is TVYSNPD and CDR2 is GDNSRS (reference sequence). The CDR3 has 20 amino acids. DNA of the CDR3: TGTGCCTTTATGATTCCCTCGTACTGGGGGATACCCTTGAACACCAATAAACTCATCTTT. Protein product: CAFMIPSYWGIPLNTNKLIF.

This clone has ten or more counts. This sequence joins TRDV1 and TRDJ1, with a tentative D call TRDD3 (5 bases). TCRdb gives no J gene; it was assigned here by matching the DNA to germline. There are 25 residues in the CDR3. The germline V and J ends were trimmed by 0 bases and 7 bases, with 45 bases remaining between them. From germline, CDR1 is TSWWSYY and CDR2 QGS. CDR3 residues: CALGELGPSPSPRDLYGYTRLKLIF. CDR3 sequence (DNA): TGTGCTCTTGGGGAACTGGGGCCTAGTCCATCCCCCCGGGATTTATACGGGTATACGCGGCTTAAACTCATCTTT.

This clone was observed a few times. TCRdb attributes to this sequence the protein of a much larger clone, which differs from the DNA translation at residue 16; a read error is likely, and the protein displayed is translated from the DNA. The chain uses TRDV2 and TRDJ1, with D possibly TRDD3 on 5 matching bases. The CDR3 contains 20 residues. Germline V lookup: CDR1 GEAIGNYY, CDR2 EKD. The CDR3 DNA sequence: TGTGCCTGTGACACCCTCCAGGTGGGTACTGGTGGTCAATACACCAATAAACTCATCTTT. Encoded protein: CACDTLQVGTGGQYTNKLIF.

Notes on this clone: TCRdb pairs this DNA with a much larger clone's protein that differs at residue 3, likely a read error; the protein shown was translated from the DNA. CDR3 in DNA: TGTGCCTCTAAGGCCTTCCTAGATTTTATTTACTGGGGGACGTCGTACACCGATAAACTCATCTTT. The encoded protein is CASKAFLDFIYWGTSYTDKLIF. The chain couples TRDV3 to TRDJ1, with D tentatively TRDD3 (9 bases). The J gene, missing from TCRdb, was assigned here through DNA to germline matching. Per germline, CDR1 TVYSNPD and CDR2 GDNSRS (reference sequence). V lost 4 bases and J 0 bases, leaving 39 bases between the germline ends. The CDR3 has 22 amino acids.

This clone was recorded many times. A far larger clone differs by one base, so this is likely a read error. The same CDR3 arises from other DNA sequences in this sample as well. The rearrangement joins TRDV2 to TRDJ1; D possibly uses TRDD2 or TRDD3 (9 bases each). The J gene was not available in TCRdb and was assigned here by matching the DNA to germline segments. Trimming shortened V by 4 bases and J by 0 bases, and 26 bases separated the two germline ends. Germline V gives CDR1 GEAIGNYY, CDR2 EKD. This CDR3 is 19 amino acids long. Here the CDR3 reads CACEGLPTGGYKDTDKLIF. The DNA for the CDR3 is TGTGCCTGTGAGGGCCTTCCTACCGGGGGATACAAGGACACCGATAAACTCATCTTT.

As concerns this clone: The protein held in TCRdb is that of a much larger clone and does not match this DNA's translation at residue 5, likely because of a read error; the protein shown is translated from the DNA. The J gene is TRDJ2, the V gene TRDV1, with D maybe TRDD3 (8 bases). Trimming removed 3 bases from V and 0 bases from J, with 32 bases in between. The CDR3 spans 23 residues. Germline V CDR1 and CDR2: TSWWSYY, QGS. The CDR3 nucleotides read TGTGCTCTTGGGGAGATGGCCTTCCTCCATTTCACTGGGGGTCCCGCTTTGACAGCACAACTCTTCTTT. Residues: CALGEMAFLHFTGGPALTAQLFF.

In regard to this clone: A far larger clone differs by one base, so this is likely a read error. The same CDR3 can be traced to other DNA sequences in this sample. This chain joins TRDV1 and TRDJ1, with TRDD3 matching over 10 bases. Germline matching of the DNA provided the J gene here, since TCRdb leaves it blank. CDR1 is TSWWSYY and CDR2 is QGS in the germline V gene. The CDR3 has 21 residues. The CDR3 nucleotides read TGTGCTCTTGGGTCTCCTTCCGGATTCTACTGGGGGATCCCTTACACTGATAAACTCATCTTT. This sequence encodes CALGSPSGFYWGIPYTDKLIF.

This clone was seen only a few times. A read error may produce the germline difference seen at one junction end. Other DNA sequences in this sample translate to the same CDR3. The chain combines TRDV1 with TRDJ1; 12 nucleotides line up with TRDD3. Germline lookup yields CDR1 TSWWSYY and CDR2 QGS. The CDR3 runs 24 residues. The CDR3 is CALGERTPYRPLYWGILYTDKLIF. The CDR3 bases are TGCGCTCTTGGGGAAAGGACCCCTTACCGACCCTTGTACTGGGGGATACTCTACACCGATAAACTCATCTTT.

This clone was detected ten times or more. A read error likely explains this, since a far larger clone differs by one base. In nucleotides, the CDR3 is TGTGCCTGTGACGCCCCCTTACTGGGGGCCCCCGATAAACTCATCTTT. This gives the protein CACDAPLLGAPDKLIF. V gene TRDV2 combines with J gene TRDJ1, with TRDD3 identical over 8 bases. Germline values: CDR1 GEAIGNYY, CDR2 EKD. CDR3 length: 16 residues. After removal of 3 bases from V and 3 bases from J, the junction contained 11 bases not matched to a gene.

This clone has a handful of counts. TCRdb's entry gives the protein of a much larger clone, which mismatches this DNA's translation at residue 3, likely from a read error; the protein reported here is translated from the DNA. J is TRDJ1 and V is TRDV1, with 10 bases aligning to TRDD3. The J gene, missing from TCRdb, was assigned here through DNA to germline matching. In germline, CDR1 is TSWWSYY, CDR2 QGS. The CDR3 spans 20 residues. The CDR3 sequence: CAIGVPLGGYALRYTDKLIF. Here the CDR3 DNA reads TGTGCTATTGGGGTCCCCTTAGGGGGATACGCACTGCGATACACCGATAAACTCATCTTT.

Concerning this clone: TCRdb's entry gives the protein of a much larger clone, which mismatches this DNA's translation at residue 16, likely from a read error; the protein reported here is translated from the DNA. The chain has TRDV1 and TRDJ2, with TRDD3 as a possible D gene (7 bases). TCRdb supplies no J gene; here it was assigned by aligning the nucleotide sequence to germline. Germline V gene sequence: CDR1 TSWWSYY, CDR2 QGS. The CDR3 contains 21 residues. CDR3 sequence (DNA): TGTGCTCTTGGGGAGCTACCCCTTCCCCCCTGGGGGTTTACTTTGGCAGCACAACTCTTCTTT. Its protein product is CALGELPLPPWGFTLAAQLFF.

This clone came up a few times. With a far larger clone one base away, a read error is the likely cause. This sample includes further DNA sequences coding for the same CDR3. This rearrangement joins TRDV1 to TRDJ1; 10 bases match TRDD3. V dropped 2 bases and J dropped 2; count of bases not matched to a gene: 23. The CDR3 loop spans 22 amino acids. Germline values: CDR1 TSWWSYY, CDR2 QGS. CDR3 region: CALGEGLRILSLGDCGTDKLIF. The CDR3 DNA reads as TGTGCTCTTGGGGAAGGACTCAGGATTTTGTCACTGGGGGATTGTGGGACCGATAAACTCATCTTT.

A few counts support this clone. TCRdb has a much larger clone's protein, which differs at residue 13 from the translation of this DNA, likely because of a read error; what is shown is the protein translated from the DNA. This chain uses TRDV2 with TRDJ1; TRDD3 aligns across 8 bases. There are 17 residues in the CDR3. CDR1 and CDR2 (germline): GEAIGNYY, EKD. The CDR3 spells CACDTLLGGENTEKLIF. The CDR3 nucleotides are TGTGCCTGTGACACCTTACTGGGGGGGGAGAACACCGAGAAACTCATCTTT.